The 3 T cell receptor beta chains given below trace back to one sample, sequenced in a study of T cell repertoires in cytomegalovirus infection. Their cognate antigens are unknown. One entry per CDR3 protein results from TCRdb running MiXCR on the reads. Among about 900,000 distinct CDR3 sequences, roughly 30% were seen once, and the ten largest hold more than 13%. The input for sequencing was cultured CD8+ T cells from PBMCs, taken from culture after CMV antigen stimulation. The receptors shown here come from a human donor in good health (CMV status not recorded). Some clones in this sample may be carry-over from other donors' samples.

This clonotype was picked up many times. The chain couples TRBV7-6 to TRBJ2-2; TRBD1 matches at 8 bases. Germline V lookup: CDR1 SGHVS, CDR2 FNYEAQ. Trimming removed 4 bases from V and 6 bases from J; junction bases left unmatched: 7. This CDR3 region has 15 residues. CDR3 sequence (DNA): TGTGCCAGCAGCTATGGACAGGGTCTGGCCGGGGAGCTGTTTTTT. Translated, it gives CASSYGQGLAGELFF.

Concerning this clonotype itself: A much larger clonotype is one base distant, so this may be a read error. The gene calls are TRBV7-2 and TRBJ2-1; D might be TRBD2 (5 bases). Germline CDR1 and CDR2: SGHTA and FQGNSA. This CDR3 contains 15 residues. This CDR3 is CAGSFGVTSYNEQFF. As DNA, the CDR3 is TGTGCCGGCAGCTTCGGGGTCACATCCTACAATGAGCAGTTCTTC.

This clonotype was detected ten times or more. The V and J genes are TRBV7-9 and TRBJ2-1; TRBD2 aligns across 11 bases. V dropped 4 bases and J dropped 3; count of bases not matched to a gene: 8. The CDR3 sequence is 17 residues long. From germline, CDR1 is SEHNR and CDR2 FQNEAQ (reference sequence). This CDR3 reads CASSSRLAGPHYNEQFF. Written as DNA, the CDR3 is TGTGCCAGCAGCTCTCGACTAGCGGGGCCACACTACAATGAGCAGTTCTTC. The variable domain in full, completed from reference TRBV7-9 and TRBJ2-1, reads DTGVSQNPRHKITKRGQNVTFRCDPISEHNRLYWYRQTLGQGPEFLTYFQNEAQLEKSRLLSDRFSAERPKGSFSTLEIQRTEQGDSAMYLCASSSRLAGPHYNEQFFGPGTRLTVL.